Given below is one T cell receptor beta chain in context. Trimming took 0 bases from V and 0 from J, leaving 3 bases between them. This CDR3 region has 14 residues. CDR1 MNHEY and CDR2 SVGAGI come from the germline V gene. The sample is drawn from a study of radiation and T cells in renal cell carcinoma. Time point defined: blood 4 weeks post-SBRT, at nephrectomy. Indicated treatment: 15 Gy SBRT to primary tumor, nephrectomy 4 weeks later. Profiling relied on immunoSEQ multiplex PCR, and the TCRdb table lists in-frame clones only, not all of them. The sample has some 150,000 clones, around nine tenths seen once.

The material was blood, obtained from a patient whose treatment included radiotherapy and nephrectomy. The source is a woman aged 45-60 years with renal cell carcinoma. V usage is TRBV6-5 and J usage is TRBJ2-1; no firm D call. CDR3 sequence: CASSYSSSYNEQFF. The CDR3 DNA reads TGTGCCAGCAGTTACTCCAGCTCCTACAATGAGCAGTTCTTC.